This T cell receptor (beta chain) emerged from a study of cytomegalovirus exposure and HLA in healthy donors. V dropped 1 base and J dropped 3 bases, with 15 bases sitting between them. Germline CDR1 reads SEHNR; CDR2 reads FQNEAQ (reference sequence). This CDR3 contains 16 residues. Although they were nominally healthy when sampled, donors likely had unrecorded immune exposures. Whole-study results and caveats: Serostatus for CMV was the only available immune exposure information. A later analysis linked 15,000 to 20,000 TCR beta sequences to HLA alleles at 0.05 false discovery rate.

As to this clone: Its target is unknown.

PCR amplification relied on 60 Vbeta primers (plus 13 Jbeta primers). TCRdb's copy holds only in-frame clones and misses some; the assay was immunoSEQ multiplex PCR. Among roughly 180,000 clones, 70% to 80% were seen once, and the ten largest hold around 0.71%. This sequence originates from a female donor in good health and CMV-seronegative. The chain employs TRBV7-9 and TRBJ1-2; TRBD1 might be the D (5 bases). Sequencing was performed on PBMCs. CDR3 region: CASSLEGPSAHYGYTF. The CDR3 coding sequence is TGTGCCAGCAGCTTAGAGGGGCCCAGCGCCCACTATGGCTACACCTTC.